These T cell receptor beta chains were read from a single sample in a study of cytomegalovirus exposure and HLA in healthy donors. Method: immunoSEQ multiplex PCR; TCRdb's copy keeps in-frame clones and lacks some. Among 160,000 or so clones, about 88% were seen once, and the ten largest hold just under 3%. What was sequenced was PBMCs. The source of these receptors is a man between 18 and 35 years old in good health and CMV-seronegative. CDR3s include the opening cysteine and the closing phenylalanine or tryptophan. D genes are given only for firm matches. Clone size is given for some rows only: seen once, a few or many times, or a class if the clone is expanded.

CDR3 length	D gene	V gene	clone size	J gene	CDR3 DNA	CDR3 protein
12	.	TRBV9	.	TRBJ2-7	TGTGCCAGCGCAGGGGAGTCTCTCGAGCAGTACTTC	CASAGESLEQYF
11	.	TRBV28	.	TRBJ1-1	TGTGCCAGCGAGGAGAACACTGAAGCTTTCTTT	CASEENTEAFF
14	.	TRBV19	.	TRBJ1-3	TGTGCCAGTAGTGATAGAGAGGTTGGAAACACCATATATTTT	CASSDREVGNTIYF
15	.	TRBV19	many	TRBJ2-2	TGTGCCAGTAGCTACTCAGGGGCGCGGACCGGGGAGCTGTTTTTT	CASSYSGARTGELFF
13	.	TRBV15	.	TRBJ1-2	TGTGCCACCAGCCAGACAAGGAACTATGGCTACACCTTC	CATSQTRNYGYTF
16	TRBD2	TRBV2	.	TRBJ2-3	TGTGCCAGCAGCGCCCCCGGAGCGGGAGTGAGGAATACGCAGTATTTT	CASSAPGAGVRNTQYF
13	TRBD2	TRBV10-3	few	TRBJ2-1	TGTGCCATCAGGAGACTAGCGGGAGTCGCTAAGTTCTTC	CAIRRLAGVAKFF
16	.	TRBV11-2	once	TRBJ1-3	TGTGCCAGCAGCGCCGCAACTGATGCGGATGGAAACACCATATATTTT	CASSAATDADGNTIYF
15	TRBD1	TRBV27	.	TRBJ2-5	TGTGCCAGCAGTTTGAGGACAGGGCGACAAGAGACCCAGTACTTC	CASSLRTGRQETQYF
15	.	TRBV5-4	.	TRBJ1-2	TGTGCCAGCAGCCCTCGGACAGATATAAACTATGGCTACACCTTC	CASSPRTDINYGYTF
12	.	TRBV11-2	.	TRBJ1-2	TGTGCCAGCAGCTTAAGGGGCCGCGGCTACACCTTC	CASSLRGRGYTF